The source of this T cell receptor beta chain is a study of control samples from healthy donors and cancer patients. Data came from immunoSEQ multiplex PCR; TCRdb stores just in-frame clones and leaves some out. There are more than 140,000 clones in the sample; about 89% occur only once, and 5.5% to 7.5% lies in the top ten. The CDR3 runs 16 residues. Germline CDR1 is SGHRS and CDR2 is YFSETQ. The J segment lost 4 bases and the V segment lost 0 bases, leaving 7 bases of the junction unmatched. V is TRBV5-1 and J is TRBJ2-1, with TRBD1 identical over 7 bases. This sequence was found in a man aged 18 to 30 in good health. The sequencing sample was made of blood. The CDR3 nucleotides read TGCGCCAGCAGCTTGGCCGGGGACAGTCTTTACAATGAGCAGTTCTTC. This encodes CASSLAGDSLYNEQFF.